This paragraph reports one TCR beta chain. The antigen is unknown. This entry belongs to a study of blood T cells in healthy people across ages. Study observations and caveats: Older age went with lower TCR beta diversity per million T cells, in a roughly linear way.

The germline V and J ends were trimmed by 5 bases and 3 bases, with 12 bases remaining between them. Germline CDR1 and CDR2: SGHRS and YFSETQ. CDR3 length: 13 amino acids. Each donor supplied roughly 10 milliliters of peripheral blood. Per individual sample, total RNA of at least 6 micrograms was extracted. Alongside a J-beta primer mix, a sample-barcoded 5' primer served in a second PCR lasting roughly 6 to 12 cycles. Researchers report that a template-switch adaptor with 12 random nucleotides tagged each cDNA molecule. TCRdb reprocessed the 5' RACE reads with MiXCR, giving one entry per CDR3 protein. Among about 1.1 million distinct CDR3 sequences listed, 35% to 45% were seen once.

Material for sequencing was blood. This chain connects TRBV5-1 to TRBJ2-7; D perhaps matches TRBD1 (6 bases). This TCR was recovered from a man younger than 35 in good health. CDR3 sequence (DNA): TGCGCCAGCAGGGGGGCGGATATCTACGAGCAGTACTTC. It specifies CASRGADIYEQYF.